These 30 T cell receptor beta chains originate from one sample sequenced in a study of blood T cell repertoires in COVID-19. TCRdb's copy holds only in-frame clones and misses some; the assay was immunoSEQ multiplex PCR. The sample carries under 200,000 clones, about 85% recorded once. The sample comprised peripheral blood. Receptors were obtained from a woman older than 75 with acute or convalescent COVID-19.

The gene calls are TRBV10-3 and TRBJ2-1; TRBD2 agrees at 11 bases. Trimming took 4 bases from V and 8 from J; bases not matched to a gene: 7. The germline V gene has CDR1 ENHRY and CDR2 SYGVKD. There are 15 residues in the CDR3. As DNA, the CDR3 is TGTGCCATCAGTGGTGCTAGCGGGGGGTTATATGAGCAGTTCTTC. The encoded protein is CAISGASGGLYEQFF.

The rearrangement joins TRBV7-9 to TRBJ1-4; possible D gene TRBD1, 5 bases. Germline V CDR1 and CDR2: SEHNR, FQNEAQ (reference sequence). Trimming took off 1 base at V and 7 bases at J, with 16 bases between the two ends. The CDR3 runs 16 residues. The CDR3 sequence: CASSLERGLLLEKLFF. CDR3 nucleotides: TGTGCCAGCAGCTTAGAAAGGGGACTACTCCTTGAAAAACTGTTTTTT.

CDR3 DNA sequence: TGCAGCGCCAACAGGGCTAACACTGAAGCTTTCTTT. This codes for CSANRANTEAFF. The gene calls are TRBV29-1 and TRBJ1-1, with TRBD1 as a possible D gene (6 bases). The V end was cut by 7 bases, the J end by 2 bases, with 11 bases between. The CDR3 loop spans 12 amino acids. Germline V gene data show CDR1 as SQVTM and CDR2 as ANQGSEA.

This CDR3 is CASSLWGQGGSPYGYTF. In nucleotides, the CDR3 is TGTGCCAGCAGTTTATGGGGGCAGGGGGGTTCTCCGTATGGCTACACCTTC. The V and J genes are TRBV27 and TRBJ1-2, with 7 bases that match TRBD1. CDR1 MNHEY and CDR2 SMNVEV come from the germline V gene (reference sequence). V trimming: 1 base; J trimming: 5 bases; junction bases outside the gene matches: 13. The CDR3 has 17 residues.

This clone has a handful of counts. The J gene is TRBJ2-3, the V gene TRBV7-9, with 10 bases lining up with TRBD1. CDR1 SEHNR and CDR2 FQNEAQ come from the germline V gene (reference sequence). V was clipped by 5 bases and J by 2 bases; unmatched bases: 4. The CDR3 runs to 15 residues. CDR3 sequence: CASSPGQGTTDTQYF. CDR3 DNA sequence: TGTGCCAGCAGCCCGGGACAGGGGACCACAGATACGCAGTATTTT.

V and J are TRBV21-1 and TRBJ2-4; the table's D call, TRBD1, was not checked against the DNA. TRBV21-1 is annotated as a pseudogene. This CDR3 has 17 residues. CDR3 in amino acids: CASSLDRGRGAKNIQYF. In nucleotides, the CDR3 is TGTGCCAGCAGCTTGGACAGGGGGCGAGGAGCCAAAAACATTCAGTACTTC.

CDR3 residues: CASSLAGTGTGNTIYF. In DNA, the CDR3 is TGTGCCAGCAGCTTAGCTGGGACAGGGACTGGAAACACCATATATTTT. The chain couples TRBV7-2 to TRBJ1-3, with TRBD1 matching 9 bases. CDR1 is SGHTA, CDR2 FQGNSA, per germline. CDR3 length: 16 amino acids. Germline trimming cut 0 bases from V and 2 bases from J; bases unmatched to any gene: 2.

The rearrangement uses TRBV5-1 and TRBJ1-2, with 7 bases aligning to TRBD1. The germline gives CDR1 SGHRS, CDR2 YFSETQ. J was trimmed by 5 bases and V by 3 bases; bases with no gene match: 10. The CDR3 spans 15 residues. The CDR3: CASSSGGTAEYGYTF. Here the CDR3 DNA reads TGCGCCAGCAGCTCGGGGGGGACAGCCGAATATGGCTACACCTTC.

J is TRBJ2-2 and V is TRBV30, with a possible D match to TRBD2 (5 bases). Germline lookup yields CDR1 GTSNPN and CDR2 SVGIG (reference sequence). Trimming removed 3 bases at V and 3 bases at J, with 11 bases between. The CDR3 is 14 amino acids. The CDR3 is CAWRWGADTGELFF. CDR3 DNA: TGTGCCTGGAGGTGGGGAGCAGACACCGGGGAGCTGTTTTTT.

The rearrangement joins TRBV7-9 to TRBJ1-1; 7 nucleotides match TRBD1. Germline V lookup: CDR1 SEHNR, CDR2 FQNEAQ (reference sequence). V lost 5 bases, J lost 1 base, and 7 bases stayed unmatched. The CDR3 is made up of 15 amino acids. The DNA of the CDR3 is TGTGCCAGCAGCCCACGACAGGGAGGGAACACTGAAGCTTTCTTT. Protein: CASSPRQGGNTEAFF.

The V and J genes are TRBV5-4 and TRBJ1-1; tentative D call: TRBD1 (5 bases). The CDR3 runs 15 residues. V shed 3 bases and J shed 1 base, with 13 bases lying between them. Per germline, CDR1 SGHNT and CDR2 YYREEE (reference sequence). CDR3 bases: TGTGCCAGCAGCTCGGCGGGGGTATGGAACACTGAAGCTTTCTTT. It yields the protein CASSSAGVWNTEAFF. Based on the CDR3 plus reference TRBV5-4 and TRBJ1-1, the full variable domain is ETGVTQSPTHLIKTRGQQVTLRCSSQSGHNTVSWYQQALGQGPQFIFQYYREEENGRGNFPPRFSGLQFPNYSSELNVNALELDDSALYLCASSSAGVWNTEAFFGQGTRLTVV.

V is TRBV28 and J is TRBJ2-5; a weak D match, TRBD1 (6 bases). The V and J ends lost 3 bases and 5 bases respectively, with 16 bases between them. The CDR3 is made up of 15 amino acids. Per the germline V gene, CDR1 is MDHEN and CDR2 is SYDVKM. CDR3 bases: TGTGCCAGCAGTTTTTTGGATAGGGGGTGGGAGACCCAGTACTTC. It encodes CASSFLDRGWETQYF. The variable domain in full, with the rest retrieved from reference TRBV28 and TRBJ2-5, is DVKVTQSSRYLVKRTGEKVFLECVQDMDHENMFWYRQDPGLGLRLIYFSYDVKMKEKGDIPEGYSVSREKKERFSLILESASTNQTSMYLCASSFLDRGWETQYFGPGTRLLVL.

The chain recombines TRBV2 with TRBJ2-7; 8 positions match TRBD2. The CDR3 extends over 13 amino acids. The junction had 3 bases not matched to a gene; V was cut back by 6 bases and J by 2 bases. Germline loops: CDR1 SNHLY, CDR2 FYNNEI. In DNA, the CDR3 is TGTGCCAGCAGATCCGGGGGGGCCTACGAGCAGTACTTC. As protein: CASRSGGAYEQYF.

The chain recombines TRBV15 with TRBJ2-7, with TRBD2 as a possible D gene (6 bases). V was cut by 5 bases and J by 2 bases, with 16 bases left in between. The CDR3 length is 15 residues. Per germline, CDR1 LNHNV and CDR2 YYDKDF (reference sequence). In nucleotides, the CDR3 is TGTGCCACCAGCGTCTCGGGAGACTTCCCCTACGAGCAGTACTTC. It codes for CATSVSGDFPYEQYF. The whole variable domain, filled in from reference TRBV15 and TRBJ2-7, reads DAMVIQNPRYQVTQFGKPVTLSCSQTLNHNVMYWYQQKSSQAPKLLFHYYDKDFNNEADTPDNFQSRRPNTSFCFLDIRSPGLGDTAMYLCATSVSGDFPYEQYFGPGTRLTVT.

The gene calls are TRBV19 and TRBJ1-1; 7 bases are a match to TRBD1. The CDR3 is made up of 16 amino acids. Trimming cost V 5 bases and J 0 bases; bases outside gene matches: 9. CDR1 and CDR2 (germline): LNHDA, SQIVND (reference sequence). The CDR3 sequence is CASSPGTALMNTEAFF. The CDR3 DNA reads TGTGCCAGTAGTCCCGGGACAGCTCTCATGAACACTGAAGCTTTCTTT.

This CDR3 reads CASSPKGLITEAFF. As DNA, the CDR3 is TGTGCCAGCTCACCAAAGGGGCTCATCACTGAAGCTTTCTTT. The rearrangement joins TRBV18 to TRBJ1-1; TRBD1 is a possible D gene (5 bases). Trimming took 2 bases from V and 4 from J, leaving 11 bases between them. The germline V gene encodes CDR1 KGHSH and CDR2 LQKENI. The CDR3 contains 14 residues.

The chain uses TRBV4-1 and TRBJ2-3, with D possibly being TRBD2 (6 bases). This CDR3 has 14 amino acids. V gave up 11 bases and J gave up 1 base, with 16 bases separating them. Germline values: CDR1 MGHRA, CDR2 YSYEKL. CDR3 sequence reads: CASRRGGGTDTQYF. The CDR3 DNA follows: TGCGCCTCCCGGAGGGGAGGTGGCACAGATACGCAGTATTTT.

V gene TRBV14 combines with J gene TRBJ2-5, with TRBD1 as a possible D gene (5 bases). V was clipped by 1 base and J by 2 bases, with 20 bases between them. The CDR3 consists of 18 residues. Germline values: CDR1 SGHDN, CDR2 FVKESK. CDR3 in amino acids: CASSQVPLTEWGQETQYF. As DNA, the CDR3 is TGTGCCAGCAGCCAAGTACCCTTGACAGAATGGGGACAAGAGACCCAGTACTTC.

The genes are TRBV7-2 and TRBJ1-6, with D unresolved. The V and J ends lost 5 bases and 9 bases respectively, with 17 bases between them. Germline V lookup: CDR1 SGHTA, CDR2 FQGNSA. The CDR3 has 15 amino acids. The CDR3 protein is CASSADAGLGSPLHF. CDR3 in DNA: TGTGCCAGCAGCGCCGATGCTGGGCTGGGTTCACCCCTCCACTTT.

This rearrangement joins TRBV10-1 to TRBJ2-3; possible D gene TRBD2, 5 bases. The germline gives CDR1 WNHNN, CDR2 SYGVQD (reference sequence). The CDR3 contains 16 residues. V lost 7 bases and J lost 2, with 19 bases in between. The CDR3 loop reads CASIDRTGILTDTQYF. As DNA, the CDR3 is TGCGCCAGCATCGACCGCACCGGGATCCTCACAGATACGCAGTATTTT.

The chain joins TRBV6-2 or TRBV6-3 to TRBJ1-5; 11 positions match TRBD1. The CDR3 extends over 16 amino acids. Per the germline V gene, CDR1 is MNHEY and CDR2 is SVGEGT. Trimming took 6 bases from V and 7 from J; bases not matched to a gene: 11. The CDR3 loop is CASSRTPGTGGQPQHF. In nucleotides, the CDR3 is TGTGCCAGCAGCCGAACGCCTGGGACAGGGGGACAGCCCCAGCATTTT.

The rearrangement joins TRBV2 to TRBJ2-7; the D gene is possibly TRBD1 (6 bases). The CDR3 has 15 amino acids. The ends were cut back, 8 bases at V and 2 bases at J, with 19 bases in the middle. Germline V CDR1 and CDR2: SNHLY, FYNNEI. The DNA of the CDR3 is TGTGCCAGCGGGCTTGGGGCACAGGGAGCCTACGAGCAGTACTTC. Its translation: CASGLGAQGAYEQYF.

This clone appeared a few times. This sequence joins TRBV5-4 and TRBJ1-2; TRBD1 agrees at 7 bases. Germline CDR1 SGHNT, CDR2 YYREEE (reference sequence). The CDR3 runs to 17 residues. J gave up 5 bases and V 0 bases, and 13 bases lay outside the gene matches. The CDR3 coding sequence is TGTGCCAGCAGCTTGGGTAGTAAAGGACAGGTACCGTATGGCTACACCTTC. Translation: CASSLGSKGQVPYGYTF.

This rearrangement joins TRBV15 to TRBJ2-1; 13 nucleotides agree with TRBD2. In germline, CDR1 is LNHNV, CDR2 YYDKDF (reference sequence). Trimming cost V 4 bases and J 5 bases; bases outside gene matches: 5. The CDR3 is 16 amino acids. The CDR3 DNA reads TGTGCCACCAGCACCCGACTAGCGGGGGGCAACAATGAGCAGTTCTTC. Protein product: CATSTRLAGGNNEQFF.

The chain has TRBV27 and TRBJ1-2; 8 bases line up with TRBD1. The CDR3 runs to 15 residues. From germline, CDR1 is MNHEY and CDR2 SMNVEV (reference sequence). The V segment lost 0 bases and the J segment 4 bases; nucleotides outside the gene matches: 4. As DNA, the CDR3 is TGTGCCAGCAGTTTATCGACAGGGGTCCTCTATGGCTACACCTTC. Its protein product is CASSLSTGVLYGYTF.

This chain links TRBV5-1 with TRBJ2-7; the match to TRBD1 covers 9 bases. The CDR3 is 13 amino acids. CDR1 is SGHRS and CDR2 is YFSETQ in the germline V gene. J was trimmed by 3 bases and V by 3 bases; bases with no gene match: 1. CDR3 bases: TGCGCCAGCAGCTCGACAGGGGGCTACGAGCAGTACTTC. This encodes CASSSTGGYEQYF.

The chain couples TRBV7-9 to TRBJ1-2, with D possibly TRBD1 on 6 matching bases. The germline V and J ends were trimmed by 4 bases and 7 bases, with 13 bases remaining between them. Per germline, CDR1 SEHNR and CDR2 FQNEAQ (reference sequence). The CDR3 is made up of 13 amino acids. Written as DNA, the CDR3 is TGTGCCAGCAGCTCGGGACAAGTCGGTGGCTACACCTTC. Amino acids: CASSSGQVGGYTF.

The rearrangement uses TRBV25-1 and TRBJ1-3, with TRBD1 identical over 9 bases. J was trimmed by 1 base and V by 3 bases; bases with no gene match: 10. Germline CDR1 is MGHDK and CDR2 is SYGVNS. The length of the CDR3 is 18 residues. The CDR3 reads CASSDIIGQGRSGNTIYF. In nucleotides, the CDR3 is TGTGCCAGCAGTGACATCATCGGACAGGGGAGGTCTGGAAACACCATATATTTT.

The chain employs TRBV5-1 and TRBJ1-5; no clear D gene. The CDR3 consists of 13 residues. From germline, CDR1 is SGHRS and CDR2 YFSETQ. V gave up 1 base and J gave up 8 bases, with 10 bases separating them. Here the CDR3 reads CASSLFGDEPQHF. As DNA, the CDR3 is TGCGCCAGCAGCTTGTTCGGGGATGAGCCCCAGCATTTT. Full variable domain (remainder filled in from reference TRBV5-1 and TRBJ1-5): KAGVTQTPRYLIKTRGQQVTLSCSPISGHRSVSWYQQTPGQGLQFLFEYFSETQRNKGNFPGRFSGRQFSNSRSEMNVSTLELGDSALYLCASSLFGDEPQHFGDGTRLSIL.

The CDR3 is CASSPSTGQGYGYTF. The CDR3 nucleotides read TGTGCCAGCAGCCCATCGACAGGGCAAGGCTATGGCTACACCTTC. V gene TRBV7-9 combines with J gene TRBJ1-2; 7 bases fit TRBD1. J gave up 4 bases and V 5 bases, and 10 bases lay outside the gene matches. This CDR3 contains 15 residues. Germline V gene sequence: CDR1 SEHNR, CDR2 FQNEAQ (reference sequence).